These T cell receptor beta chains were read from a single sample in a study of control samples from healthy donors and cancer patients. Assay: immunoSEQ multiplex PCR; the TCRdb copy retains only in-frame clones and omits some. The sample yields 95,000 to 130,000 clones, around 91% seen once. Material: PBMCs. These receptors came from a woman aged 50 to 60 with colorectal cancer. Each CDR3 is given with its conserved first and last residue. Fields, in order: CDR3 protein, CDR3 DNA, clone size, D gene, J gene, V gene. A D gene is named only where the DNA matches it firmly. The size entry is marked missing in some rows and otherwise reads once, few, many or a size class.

CDR3: CASSLEATGGWTEAFF; DNA: TGCGCCAGCAGCTTGGAAGCGACAGGGGGTTGGACTGAAGCTTTCTTT; size: .; D: TRBD1; J: TRBJ1-1; V: TRBV5-1
CDR3: CASSPQTSGATYEQYF; DNA: TGTGCCAGCTCACCACAAACTAGCGGGGCAACCTACGAGCAGTACTTC; size: .; D: TRBD2; J: TRBJ2-7; V: TRBV18
CDR3: CASGPPGETQYF; DNA: TGTGCTAGTGGCCCCCCCGGGGAGACCCAGTACTTC; size: .; D: .; J: TRBJ2-5; V: TRBV12-5
CDR3: CASSLEGAAYEQYF; DNA: TGCGCCAGCAGCCTCGAGGGGGCTGCCTACGAGCAGTACTTC; size: few; D: TRBD1; J: TRBJ2-7; V: TRBV5-1
CDR3: CASSIAVRAATNEKLFF; DNA: TGTGCCAGTAGTATTGCGGTAAGGGCTGCAACTAATGAAAAACTGTTTTTT; size: .; D: .; J: TRBJ1-4; V: TRBV19
CDR3: CASSNDREAATNEKLFF; DNA: TGTGCCAGTAGTAACGACAGGGAGGCAGCAACTAATGAAAAACTGTTTTTT; size: .; D: TRBD1; J: TRBJ1-4; V: TRBV19
CDR3: CASSLAGGPRGEQYF; DNA: TGTGCCAGCAGTTTAGCGGGAGGGCCGAGAGGCGAGCAGTACTTC; size: .; D: TRBD2; J: TRBJ2-7; V: TRBV6-6
CDR3: CASSDVGRTYEQYF; DNA: TGTGCCAGCAGTGATGTGGGGAGGACCTACGAGCAGTACTTC; size: .; D: .; J: TRBJ2-7; V: TRBV6-1
CDR3: CASSQADRASYEQYF; DNA: TGCGCCAGCAGCCAAGCCGACAGGGCTTCCTACGAGCAGTACTTC; size: .; D: TRBD1; J: TRBJ2-7; V: TRBV4-1
CDR3: CAIQGIRNSPLHF; DNA: TGTGCCATCCAGGGTATTCGTAATTCACCCCTCCACTTT; size: .; D: .; J: TRBJ1-6; V: TRBV10-3
CDR3: CASSLQDTQYF; DNA: TGTGCCAGCAGCCTACAAGATACGCAGTATTTT; size: .; D: .; J: TRBJ2-3; V: TRBV6-6
CDR3: CASSGVLGGSYNEQFF; DNA: TGTGCCAGCAGCGGAGTCCTGGGGGGCAGCTACAATGAGCAGTTCTTC; size: .; D: .; J: TRBJ2-1; V: TRBV9
CDR3: CASSLVAGGQQEQFF; DNA: TGCGCCAGCAGCTTGGTAGCGGGAGGTCAGCAGGAGCAGTTCTTC; size: .; D: TRBD2; J: TRBJ2-1; V: TRBV5-1
CDR3: CASSVVPEGDTQYF; DNA: TGTGCCAGCAGCGTAGTCCCGGAGGGAGATACGCAGTATTTT; size: .; D: .; J: TRBJ2-3; V: TRBV9
CDR3: CASSRRGETQYF; DNA: TGTGCCAGCAGCCGCAGGGGGGAGACCCAGTACTTC; size: .; D: TRBD1; J: TRBJ2-5; V: TRBV11-2
CDR3: CASRKTGGSGELFF; DNA: TGTGCCAGCAGGAAGACAGGGGGGTCCGGGGAGCTGTTTTTT; size: .; D: TRBD1; J: TRBJ2-2; V: TRBV6-5
CDR3: CASSPRGLSGEQYF; DNA: TGTGCCAGCTCACCAAGGGGACTAAGCGGCGAGCAGTACTTC; size: .; D: TRBD2; J: TRBJ2-7; V: TRBV18
CDR3: CASSPGTRLTDTQYF; DNA: TGTGCCAGCAGCCCCGGGACGAGACTCACAGATACGCAGTATTTT; size: .; D: .; J: TRBJ2-3; V: TRBV13
CDR3: CASLPGTANTDTQYF; DNA: TGTGCCAGTTTACCCGGGACTGCGAACACAGATACGCAGTATTTT; size: .; D: .; J: TRBJ2-3; V: TRBV6-5
CDR3: CASSSRDRATEAFF; DNA: TGCGCCAGCAGCTCGAGGGACAGGGCCACTGAAGCTTTCTTT; size: .; D: TRBD1; J: TRBJ1-1; V: TRBV5-1
CDR3: CAWRGAGTEAFF; DNA: TGTGCCTGGAGGGGGGCAGGCACTGAAGCTTTCTTT; size: .; D: .; J: TRBJ1-1; V: TRBV30
CDR3: CAWTLAGGLEQYF; DNA: TGTGCCTGGACACTAGCGGGGGGGCTCGAGCAGTACTTC; size: .; D: TRBD2; J: TRBJ2-7; V: TRBV30
CDR3: CASMGDVLPFTYGYTF; DNA: TGTGCCAGCATGGGGGACGTACTCCCATTCACCTATGGCTACACCTTC; size: .; D: .; J: TRBJ1-2; V: TRBV7-9
CDR3: CASSLEQGSGTRDTQYF; DNA: TGCGCCAGCAGCTTGGAGCAGGGGTCGGGAACAAGAGATACGCAGTATTTT; size: .; D: .; J: TRBJ2-3; V: TRBV5-1
CDR3: CASRVMSGDYGYTF; DNA: TGTGCCAGCAGGGTGATGTCAGGCGACTATGGCTACACCTTC; size: .; D: .; J: TRBJ1-2; V: TRBV28
CDR3: CATSIVNREFSEQYF; DNA: TGTGCCACCAGCATCGTCAACCGGGAGTTCAGCGAGCAGTACTTC; size: .; D: .; J: TRBJ2-7; V: TRBV15
CDR3: CASSPAQDYGYTF; DNA: TGTGCCAGCTCACCAGCGCAGGACTATGGCTACACCTTC; size: .; D: .; J: TRBJ1-2; V: TRBV18
CDR3: CASSPPLASSEQYF; DNA: TGTGCCAGCAGTCCCCCTCTAGCCTCCTCCGAGCAGTACTTC; size: .; D: .; J: TRBJ2-7; V: TRBV28
CDR3: CASGDTGSGETQYF; DNA: TGTGCCAGCGGGGATACAGGGTCAGGGGAGACCCAGTACTTC; size: .; D: .; J: TRBJ2-5; V: TRBV19
CDR3: CAKQKGDRESLNYGYTF; DNA: TGTGCGAAGCAGAAGGGAGACAGGGAGTCTTTAAACTATGGCTACACCTTC; size: .; D: TRBD1; J: TRBJ1-2; V: TRBV5-4
CDR3: CASSEVSSYEQYF; DNA: TGCGCCAGCAGTGAGGTTAGCTCCTACGAGCAGTACTTC; size: .; D: .; J: TRBJ2-7; V: TRBV5-1
CDR3: CATSRDLQVYEQFF; DNA: TGTGCCACCAGCAGAGACCTACAGGTTTATGAGCAGTTCTTC; size: .; D: .; J: TRBJ2-1; V: TRBV15
CDR3: CASSLGSGRAVTEAFF; DNA: TGTGCCAGCAGCTTAGGGTCTGGCAGGGCGGTGACTGAAGCTTTCTTT; size: .; D: .; J: TRBJ1-1; V: TRBV7-9
CDR3: CASRKRSQGAIDGYTF; DNA: TGCGCCAGCAGAAAACGGTCGCAGGGGGCTATAGATGGCTACACCTTC; size: .; D: TRBD1; J: TRBJ1-2; V: TRBV5-1
CDR3: CASRSTGGSYEQYF; DNA: TGTGCCAGCAGATCGACAGGGGGTTCCTACGAGCAGTACTTC; size: few; D: TRBD1; J: TRBJ2-7; V: TRBV2
CDR3: CASSLGRIQETQYF; DNA: TGTGCCAGCAGCCTGGGACGGATACAAGAGACCCAGTACTTC; size: .; D: .; J: TRBJ2-5; V: TRBV13
CDR3: CASSTPGQGYYEQYF; DNA: TGTGCCAGCAGCACACCGGGACAGGGTTACTACGAGCAGTACTTC; size: .; D: TRBD1; J: TRBJ2-7; V: TRBV7-9
CDR3: CASSLSQGGTEAFF; DNA: TGCGCCAGCAGCTTAAGTCAGGGGGGAACTGAAGCTTTCTTT; size: few; D: TRBD1; J: TRBJ1-1; V: TRBV5-1
CDR3: CAWILRGGRNEQFF; DNA: TGTGCCTGGATTCTCCGGGGGGGCCGAAATGAGCAGTTCTTC; size: once; D: TRBD2; J: TRBJ2-1; V: TRBV30
CDR3: CASSSQSGLAGPNEQFF; DNA: TGTGCCAGCAGCTCCCAGTCCGGACTAGCGGGGCCCAATGAGCAGTTCTTC; size: .; D: TRBD2; J: TRBJ2-1; V: TRBV7-9
CDR3: CASSKSGSSYEQYF; DNA: TGCGCCAGCAGTAAGTCGGGGAGCTCCTACGAGCAGTACTTC; size: .; D: .; J: TRBJ2-7; V: TRBV4-1
CDR3: CASSAGTGTGEKLFF; DNA: TGTGCCAGCAGCGCCGGGACAGGAACAGGCGAAAAACTGTTTTTT; size: .; D: TRBD1; J: TRBJ1-4; V: TRBV7-3
CDR3: CASSTGRSSGNTIYF; DNA: TGTGCCAGCAGTACAGGGAGGAGCTCTGGAAACACCATATATTTT; size: .; D: .; J: TRBJ1-3; V: TRBV6-6
CDR3: CASSNNHLGNSGNTIYF; DNA: TGTGCCAGCTCTAACAACCACCTGGGGAACTCTGGAAACACCATATATTTT; size: .; D: .; J: TRBJ1-3; V: TRBV18
CDR3: CAWSFGDPSEQYF; DNA: TGTGCCTGGAGTTTCGGGGATCCTAGTGAGCAGTACTTC; size: .; D: .; J: TRBJ2-7; V: TRBV30
CDR3: CASSPFVSASYEQYF; DNA: TGTGCCAGCTCACCATTTGTGTCGGCTTCTTACGAGCAGTACTTC; size: .; D: .; J: TRBJ2-7; V: TRBV18
CDR3: CASSGQAAIEAFF; DNA: TGTGCCAGCAGCGGACAGGCCGCTATTGAAGCTTTCTTT; size: .; D: TRBD1; J: TRBJ1-1; V: TRBV2
CDR3: CASSLGPATNEKLFF; DNA: TGTGCCAGCAGCCTGGGTCCTGCAACTAATGAAAAACTGTTTTTT; size: .; D: .; J: TRBJ1-4; V: TRBV3-1/TRBV3-2
CDR3: CASSLGSGQGFPNTEAFF; DNA: TGTGCCAGCAGCTTGGGTTCGGGACAGGGTTTTCCTAACACTGAAGCTTTCTTT; size: once; D: TRBD1; J: TRBJ1-1; V: TRBV5-8
CDR3: CASSPLAFPSGPGGAFF; DNA: TGTGCCAGCTCACCACTAGCTTTTCCATCCGGCCCCGGCGGAGCTTTCTTT; size: .; D: .; J: TRBJ1-1; V: TRBV18
CDR3: CASSWGGAEAFF; DNA: TGTGCCAGCAGCTGGGGGGGGGCTGAAGCTTTCTTT; size: .; D: .; J: TRBJ1-1; V: TRBV5-8